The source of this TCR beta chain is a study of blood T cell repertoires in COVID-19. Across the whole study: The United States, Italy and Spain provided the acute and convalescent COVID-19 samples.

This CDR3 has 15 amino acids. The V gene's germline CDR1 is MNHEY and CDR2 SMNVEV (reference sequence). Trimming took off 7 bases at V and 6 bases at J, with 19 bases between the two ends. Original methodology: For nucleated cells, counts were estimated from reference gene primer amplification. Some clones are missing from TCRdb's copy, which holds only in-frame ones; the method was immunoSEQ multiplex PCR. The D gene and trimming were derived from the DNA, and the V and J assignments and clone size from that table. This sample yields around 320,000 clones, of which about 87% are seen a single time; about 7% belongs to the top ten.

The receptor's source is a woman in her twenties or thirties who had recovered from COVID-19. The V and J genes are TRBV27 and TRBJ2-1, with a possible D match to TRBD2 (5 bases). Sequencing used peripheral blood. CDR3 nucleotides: TGTGCCAGCAATCCGGGTAATTGGGGAGCCAATGAGCAGTTCTTC. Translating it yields CASNPGNWGANEQFF.